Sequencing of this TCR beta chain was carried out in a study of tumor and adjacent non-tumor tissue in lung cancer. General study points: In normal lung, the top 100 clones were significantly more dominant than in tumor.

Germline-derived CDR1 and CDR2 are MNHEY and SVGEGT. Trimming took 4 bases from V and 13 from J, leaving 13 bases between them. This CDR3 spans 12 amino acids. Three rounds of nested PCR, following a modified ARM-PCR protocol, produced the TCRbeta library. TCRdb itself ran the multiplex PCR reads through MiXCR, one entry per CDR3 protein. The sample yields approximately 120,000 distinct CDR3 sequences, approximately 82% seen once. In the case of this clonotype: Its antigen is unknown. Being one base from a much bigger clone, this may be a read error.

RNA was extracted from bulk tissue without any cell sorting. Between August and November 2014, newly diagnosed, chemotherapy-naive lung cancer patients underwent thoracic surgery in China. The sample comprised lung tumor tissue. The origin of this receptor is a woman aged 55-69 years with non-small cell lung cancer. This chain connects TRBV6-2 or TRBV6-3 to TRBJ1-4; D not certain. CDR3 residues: CASSSRARRLFF. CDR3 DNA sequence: TGTGCCAGCAGTTCTCGGGCCCGCCGACTGTTTTTT.